The 27 T cell receptor beta chains reported below all come from one sample, sequenced in a study of response to subunit inactivated influenza vaccine. Via MiXCR, TCRdb re-called the RT-PCR reads, giving one row per CDR3 protein. The sample gives approximately 500,000 distinct CDR3 sequences, roughly 13% of which show up once; under 15% is in the top ten. Sequenced material: PBMCs from blood, taken 40 to 50 days after vaccination. The receptors were gathered from a middle-aged man who received an inactivated influenza vaccine.

This clonotype was counted between two and nine times. The chain joins TRBV24-1 to TRBJ2-1; 12 positions match TRBD1. Germline CDR1 is KGHDR and CDR2 is SFDVKD. V lost 3 bases, J lost 8 bases, and 4 bases stayed unmatched. This CDR3 has 15 amino acids. The CDR3: CATSDPGTGGDEQFF. Written as DNA, the CDR3 is TGTGCCACCAGTGATCCCGGGACAGGGGGCGATGAGCAGTTCTTC.

This clonotype was counted many times. V gene TRBV29-1 combines with J gene TRBJ2-7, with D maybe TRBD2 (6 bases). V was clipped by 1 base and J by 3 bases, with 13 bases between them. Germline V gives CDR1 SQVTM, CDR2 ANQGSEA. The CDR3 is 14 residues long. The CDR3 DNA reads as TGCAGCGTTGAAGTCGCGGGGTCCGACTACGAGCAGTACTTC. Amino acids: CSVEVAGSDYEQYF.

This chain connects TRBV11-2 to TRBJ2-4, with 8 bases lining up with TRBD2. V lost 7 bases, J lost 14 bases, and 19 bases stayed unmatched. The CDR3 has 15 residues. CDR1 is SGHAT, CDR2 FQNNGV, per germline. DNA of the CDR3: TGTGCCAGCACCGAAAGTACTAGCGCGGGGGGATTGGAGTACTTC. Its translation: CASTESTSAGGLEYF.

This clonotype was detected many times. The chain's CDR3 is CASSVGSLAGDTQYF. The DNA for the CDR3 is TGTGCCAGCAGCGTAGGCTCACTAGCGGGAGATACGCAGTATTTT. V usage is TRBV9 and J usage is TRBJ2-3; 9 bases are shared with TRBD2. CDR1 and CDR2 (germline): SGDLS, YYNGEE. V lost 0 bases, J lost 5 bases, and 4 bases stayed unmatched. The CDR3 extends over 15 amino acids.

The chain carries TRBV20-1 and TRBJ2-1; D remains unclear. The CDR3 consists of 14 residues. Trimming removed 0 bases at V and 4 bases at J, with 10 bases between. Germline assignment: CDR1 DFQATT and CDR2 SNEGSKA (reference sequence). CDR3 bases: TGCAGTGCTAGAGATCTACGGGTTTACAATGAGCAGTTCTTC. It is translated as CSARDLRVYNEQFF.

The chain uses TRBV27 and TRBJ1-1; D is perhaps TRBD1 (6 bases). CDR1 is MNHEY, CDR2 SMNVEV, per germline (reference sequence). CDR3 length: 14 amino acids. V was pared by 6 bases and J by 1 base, with 12 bases between. Here the CDR3 DNA reads TGTGCCAGCAGACAGGGTAGGGGGAACACTGAAGCTTTCTTT. Translated: CASRQGRGNTEAFF.

The J gene is TRBJ2-5, the V gene TRBV4-2; 7 bases are shared with TRBD1. The CDR3 length is 14 residues. Germline-derived CDR1 and CDR2 are LGHNA and YNFKEQ. Unmatched junction bases numbered 6, after V lost 3 bases and J lost 5 bases. CDR3 amino acids: CASSQIGTVETQYF. The CDR3 DNA sequence: TGTGCCAGCAGCCAGATCGGGACAGTCGAGACCCAGTACTTC.

This clonotype was seen a few times. The CDR3 DNA reads TGCAGTGCTAGCGGGAGGGGCGAGCAGTACTTC. Encoded protein: CSASGRGEQYF. The rearrangement joins TRBV20-1 to TRBJ2-7, with 8 bases matching TRBD2. CDR3 size: 11 residues. The V gene end was trimmed by 3 bases and the J gene end by 6 bases; junction bases not matched to a gene: 1. From germline, CDR1 is DFQATT and CDR2 SNEGSKA (reference sequence).

With respect to this clonotype: A clone one base away is much larger, so this may be a read error. This rearrangement joins TRBV5-1 to TRBJ1-4, with 10 bases fitting TRBD1. The CDR3 loop spans 15 amino acids. Germline loops: CDR1 SGHRS, CDR2 YFSETQ. Trimming took 1 base from V and 8 from J; bases not matched to a gene: 5. CDR3 nucleotides: TGCGCCAGCAGCTTGACCAGGACAGGGGGGGAAAAACTGTTTTTT. The encoded protein is CASSLTRTGGEKLFF.

There are a few counts of this clonotype. V and J are TRBV7-2 and TRBJ1-1; TRBD1 is a possible D gene (6 bases). This CDR3 spans 14 amino acids. V lost 0 bases and J lost 4, with 9 bases in between. Germline CDR1 reads SGHTA; CDR2 reads FQGNSA. In DNA, the CDR3 is TGTGCCAGCAGCTTAGCCCGGGACACCACTGAAGCTTTCTTT. It is translated as CASSLARDTTEAFF.

This clonotype was picked up a small number of times. The chain employs TRBV20-1 and TRBJ2-5; D is undetermined. Germline V gives CDR1 DFQATT, CDR2 SNEGSKA (reference sequence). The germline V and J ends were trimmed by 5 bases and 5 bases, with 9 bases remaining between them. The CDR3 runs to 11 residues. CDR3 nucleotide sequence: TGCAGTGCTGGGGTGGTGGAGACCCAGTACTTC. Its protein product is CSAGVVETQYF.

This clonotype was counted between two and nine times. V gene TRBV7-2 combines with J gene TRBJ2-7, with a tentative D call TRBD2 (6 bases). V shed 2 bases and J shed 1 base, with 12 bases lying between them. Germline CDR1 SGHTA, CDR2 FQGNSA. The CDR3 totals 15 residues. The CDR3 protein is CASSLFRDSSYEQYF. The CDR3 bases are TGTGCCAGCAGCTTATTCCGGGACTCTTCCTACGAGCAGTACTTC. Drawing the rest from reference TRBV7-2 and TRBJ2-7, the complete variable domain is GAGVSQSPSNKVTEKGKDVELRCDPISGHTALYWYRQSLGQGLEFLIYFQGNSAPDKSGLPSDRFSAERTGGSVSTLTIQRTQQEDSAVYLCASSLFRDSSYEQYFGPGTRLTVT.

V gene TRBV29-1 combines with J gene TRBJ2-5; weak D call: TRBD1 (5 bases). V shed 0 bases and J shed 0 bases, with 11 bases lying between them. Germline CDR1 is SQVTM and CDR2 is ANQGSEA. The CDR3 covers 15 residues. The DNA for the CDR3 is TGCAGCGTTGAAGATTGGGCCAGGGACCAAGAGACCCAGTACTTC. Translating gives CSVEDWARDQETQYF.

This clonotype was detected a few times. This chain connects TRBV10-2 to TRBJ2-3; D not certain. Per germline, CDR1 WSHSY and CDR2 SAAADI. CDR3 length: 15 residues. Trimming cost V 6 bases and J 0 bases, with 13 bases left between them. The CDR3 is CASRMTGISTDTQYF. As DNA, the CDR3 is TGCGCCAGCAGGATGACTGGGATTAGCACAGATACGCAGTATTTT.

The J gene is TRBJ2-7, the V gene TRBV5-6; 8 bases are a match to TRBD2. The V gene end was trimmed by 4 bases and the J gene end by 2 bases; junction bases not matched to a gene: 8. Germline lookup yields CDR1 SGHDT and CDR2 YYEEEE. The CDR3 runs to 15 residues. This CDR3 reads CASSPTSGPTYEQYF. The CDR3 DNA reads as TGTGCCAGCAGCCCTACTAGCGGTCCTACCTACGAGCAGTACTTC.

In its sample, this clonotype was seen many times. The chain uses TRBV29-1 and TRBJ2-7; the match to TRBD2 covers 9 bases. The CDR3 consists of 16 residues. V dropped 6 bases and J dropped 4; count of bases not matched to a gene: 16. The V gene's germline CDR1 is SQVTM and CDR2 ANQGSEA. CDR3 sequence (DNA): TGCAGCGTCGCGTCGTGGGATAGCGGGAGTAGGTACGAGCAGTACTTC. It specifies CSVASWDSGSRYEQYF.

The genes are TRBV28 and TRBJ2-6; D uncertain. The ends were cut back, 3 bases at V and 6 bases at J, with 15 bases in the middle. Germline CDR1 MDHEN, CDR2 SYDVKM. This CDR3 is 16 amino acids long. CDR3 nucleotide sequence: TGTGCCAGCAGTTTTATCAATTTCAAGGCGGCCAACGTCCTGACTTTC. It encodes CASSFINFKAANVLTF. The full variable domain, completed using reference TRBV28 and TRBJ2-6, is DVKVTQSSRYLVKRTGEKVFLECVQDMDHENMFWYRQDPGLGLRLIYFSYDVKMKEKGDIPEGYSVSREKKERFSLILESASTNQTSMYLCASSFINFKAANVLTFGAGSRLTVL.

This clonotype was counted at least ten times. This rearrangement joins TRBV7-2 to TRBJ1-2, with a weak D call TRBD1 (6 bases). Germline assignment: CDR1 SGHTA and CDR2 FQGNSA. Trimming took 7 bases from V and 7 from J, leaving 19 bases between them. This CDR3 comprises 14 residues. This chain's CDR3 is CASILGRGAGGYTF. In DNA, the CDR3 is TGTGCCAGCATCCTTGGTCGGGGGGCAGGTGGCTACACCTTC.

This clonotype was observed at least ten times. The chain links TRBV10-3 to TRBJ2-3; D not resolved. This CDR3 region has 13 residues. Deletions cut 7 bases from V and 0 bases from J, with 8 bases between. Germline CDR1 reads ENHRY; CDR2 reads SYGVKD. DNA of the CDR3: TGTGCCATCAAGGCCGGGAGCACAGATACGCAGTATTTT. Its protein is CAIKAGSTDTQYF.

The V and J genes are TRBV24-1 and TRBJ2-1, with no clear D. The germline V and J ends were trimmed by 2 bases and 0 bases, with 10 bases remaining between them. This CDR3 has 16 amino acids. Germline V gives CDR1 KGHDR, CDR2 SFDVKD. CDR3 region: CATSDSWRSSYNEQFF. The CDR3 nucleotides are TGTGCCACCAGTGATTCTTGGAGAAGCTCCTACAATGAGCAGTTCTTC.

V gene TRBV29-1 combines with J gene TRBJ2-1; TRBD2 matches 9 bases. The CDR3 has 16 amino acids. V shed 6 bases and J 4 bases; nucleotides not matched to a gene: 13. From germline, CDR1 is SQVTM and CDR2 ANQGSEA. CDR3 residues: CSVPAGTSTIYNEQFF. In DNA, the CDR3 is TGCAGCGTCCCCGCCGGGACTAGCACGATATACAATGAGCAGTTCTTC.

This clonotype was recorded a few times. This chain connects TRBV12-3 or TRBV12-4 to TRBJ2-1; 10 nucleotides match TRBD2. The CDR3 is made up of 15 amino acids. Trimming removed 6 bases from V and 6 bases from J; junction bases left unmatched: 8. CDR3 DNA: TGTGCCAGCAGCGGTAGCGGGAGGCCCGTCAATGAGCAGTTCTTC. Its protein product is CASSGSGRPVNEQFF.

This clonotype has only a few counts. The chain joins TRBV7-8 to TRBJ2-3; maybe TRBD1 (6 bases). V was trimmed by 9 bases and J by 3 bases, leaving 16 bases between them. Germline loops: CDR1 SGHVS, CDR2 FQNEAQ. This CDR3 contains 14 residues. The CDR3 coding sequence is TGTGCCAGTCACCAGGGGCCGGGGACAGATACGCAGTATTTT. This gives the protein CASHQGPGTDTQYF.

This clonotype was observed at least ten times. V and J are TRBV20-1 and TRBJ2-7; D is possibly TRBD1 (6 bases). Per the germline V gene, CDR1 is DFQATT and CDR2 is SNEGSKA (reference sequence). V was cut by 0 bases and J by 6 bases, with 15 bases left in between. This CDR3 has 14 amino acids. The CDR3 bases are TGCAGTGCTAGAGATCAGGGGCCCCGCCTCGAGCAGTACTTC. It yields the protein CSARDQGPRLEQYF.

The chain carries TRBV4-3 and TRBJ2-7; 8 positions agree with TRBD1. V was clipped by 4 bases and J by 2 bases; unmatched bases: 7. CDR3 length: 15 residues. CDR1 is LGHNA, CDR2 YSLEER, per germline. The CDR3 DNA is TGCGCCAGCAGCCCGAGACAGGGGCGCACCTACGAGCAGTACTTC. As protein: CASSPRQGRTYEQYF.

A few counts support this clonotype. J is TRBJ2-2 and V is TRBV3-1; unclear D gene. This CDR3 spans 13 amino acids. V lost 1 base to trimming and J lost 7 bases, with 7 bases between them. Germline CDR1 and CDR2: LGHDT and YNNKEL (reference sequence). CDR3 sequence: CASSQGNLGELFF. The CDR3 DNA sequence: TGTGCCAGCAGCCAAGGGAATCTCGGGGAGCTGTTTTTT.

The rearrangement uses TRBV12-3 or TRBV12-4 and TRBJ1-2; no reliable D call. V lost 8 bases and J 4 bases, leaving 11 bases between the germline ends. This CDR3 is 12 amino acids long. The chain's CDR3 is CASGALGYGYTF. CDR3 DNA sequence: TGTGCCAGCGGCGCTTTGGGCTATGGCTACACCTTC.